This T cell receptor (beta chain) was profiled in a study of T cell responses to AZD1222 COVID-19 vaccine (dated by TCRdb to the early 2020s). With regard to the full study: TCR sequencing covered fewer than 250 trial participants: approximately 200 given two doses of AZD1222 and some 25 given two doses of MenACWY control vaccine. Trial participants were enrolled by age into subgroups of 18-55, 56-69 and 70-plus years, and around 140, 26 and 57 TCR-sequenced participants, respectively, were included in these subgroups.

Of note for this clone: Its specific antigen is unknown. There are no base qualities to consult, and no much larger clone falls within one base. This sample also contains other DNA sequences that code for the same CDR3.

The CDR3 regions of human TCRbeta chains were subjected to immunosequencing. The paper's processing steps were these. Repertoire TCRs were checked for matches against a reference library of SARS-CoV-2-specific TCRs that had been generated using the MIRA antigen-specificity platform. Breadth was defined as the fraction of unique TCRs that were SARS-CoV-2-associated. Depth was defined as the fraction of total T cells that were SARS-CoV-2-associated. Using the MIRA data, every spike-specific TCR was mapped to the spike region that the TCR reacted to and assigned to either a CD4 or a CD8 class. Log10-transformed breadth and depth values were compared by one-way ANOVA with Sidak's multiple comparisons tests. TCRdb holds this immuneACCESS table with in-frame rearrangements only. Some clones are missing; in checked studies, unresolved V genes explain under half, and the rest has no known cause. V, J and clone size derive from that table, while D and trimming were established from the DNA sequence. Recorded for this sample are about 140,000 clones; 85% to 95% of them occurred a single time. In total, the top ten clones hold about 12% of the sample.

The time point label, read with the paper, signifies: sample from adult after SARS-CoV-2 infection, after symptom onset. A couple of convalescent COVID-19 patients, sampled after symptom onset from adults with prior SARS-CoV-2 infection, were also TCR-sequenced for comparison. What the authors observed across the whole study: CD4 TCRs associated with the vaccine covered the entire spike protein, and the dominant responses were in regions 160-218 and 743-854. Reportedly, almost half of the unique spike-specific TCRs recognized epitopes lying outside the regions that are mutated in the B.1.351 and B.1.1.7 variants. The 56-69-year group was small, and its depth increase did not reach significance, likely because of low power. Conclusions about previously exposed vaccinees are limited, since just 5 to 7 AZD1222 recipients were seropositive for SARS-CoV-2 at baseline. Most participants were white British and females outnumbered males, and the authors suggested that clonal diversity may have been underestimated. A significant rise in spike-specific TCR breadth and depth was observed after two AZD1222 doses relative to day 0 and relative to MenACWY recipients. No day 14 peak-response samples were available, so repertoires were characterized only after the peak T cell response.

Trimming costs V 5 bases and J 3 bases, and their ends lie 5 bases apart. From the cysteine through the phenylalanine, the CDR3 covers 12 amino acids. Only CDR3 DNA remains: 36 bases, in frame from the first base. The germline V gene encodes CDR1 MDHEN and CDR2 SYDVKM. The sequenced sample was peripheral blood, obtained after recovery from COVID-19. The receptor was isolated from an adult who had recovered from COVID-19. The chain is made from TRBV28 and TRBJ1-5, with the D gene uncertain. The CDR3 has the sequence CASSPTNQPQHF. DNA sequence: TGTGCCAGCAGTCCTACCAATCAGCCCCAGCATTTT.